A single count supports the clone carrying this T cell receptor beta chain. After constant-region reverse-primer amplification, full-length variable regions underwent semi-nested PCR with Nested Universal Primer A. One entry per CDR3 protein, called by TCRdb with MiXCR from the 5' RACE reads. The table records nearly 55,000 distinct CDR3 sequences, approximately 23% of them present only once. Naive CD4+ cells had CD25+ Tregs removed. From germline, CDR1 is SEHNR and CDR2 FQNEAQ (reference sequence). The CDR3 consists of 17 residues. The V gene lost 6 bases and the J gene lost 4 bases, with 24 bases spanning the gap.

This sequence originates from a female donor with breast cancer. J is TRBJ1-2 and V is TRBV7-9, with D tentatively TRBD1 (6 bases). Sequenced material: tumor-infiltrating naive CD4+ T cells sorted from the breast tumor. The subset here: naive CD4+ T cells, CD4+CD45RA+CD25-. CDR3 region: CASRPNLDRLVAYGYTF. The CDR3 DNA follows: TGTGCCAGCAGGCCCAACCTGGACAGACTCGTCGCCTATGGCTACACCTTC.